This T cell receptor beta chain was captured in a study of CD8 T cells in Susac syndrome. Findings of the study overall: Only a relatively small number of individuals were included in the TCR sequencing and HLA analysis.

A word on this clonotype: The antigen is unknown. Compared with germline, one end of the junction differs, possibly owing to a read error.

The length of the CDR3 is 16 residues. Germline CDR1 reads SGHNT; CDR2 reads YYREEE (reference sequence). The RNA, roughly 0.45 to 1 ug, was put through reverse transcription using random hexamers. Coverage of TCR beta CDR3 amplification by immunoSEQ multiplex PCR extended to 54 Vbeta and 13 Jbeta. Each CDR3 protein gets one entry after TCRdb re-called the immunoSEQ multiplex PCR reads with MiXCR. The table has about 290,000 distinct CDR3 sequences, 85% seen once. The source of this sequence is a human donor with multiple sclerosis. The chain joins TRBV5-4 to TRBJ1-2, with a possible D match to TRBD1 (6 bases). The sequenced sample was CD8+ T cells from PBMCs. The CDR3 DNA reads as TGCGCCAGCAGCCAAGGACAGTTACCGGGGTACTATGGCTACACCTTC. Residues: CASSQGQLPGYYGYTF. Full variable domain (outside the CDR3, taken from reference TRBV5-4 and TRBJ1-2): ETGVTQSPTHLIKTRGQQVTLRCSSQSGHNTVSWYQQALGQGPQFIFQYYREEENGRGNFPPRFSGLQFPNYSSELNVNALELDDSALYLCASSQGQLPGYYGYTFGSGTRLTVV.